The present TCR beta chain was sequenced within a study of identical twins. Findings of the study overall: The study found that models underestimated out-of-frame TCR alpha sharing in monozygotic twins. Insertions ran lower in abundant cord blood beta clonotypes, though not in memory repertoires.

For this clonotype: Its target is not known.

TCRdb reanalysed the 5' RACE reads using MiXCR and keeps one entry per CDR3 protein. The profile shows some 590,000 distinct CDR3 sequences, just under 10% of them singletons. Looked up from germline, CDR1 is MNHEY and CDR2 is SVGAGI. Trimming at V came to 7 bases and at J to 2 bases, leaving 9 bases not matched to a gene. This CDR3 spans 15 amino acids. Healthy Caucasian donors formed the entire cohort. The same data also contributed to another study, on yellow fever vaccine responses in identical twins.

This receptor was identified in a woman in her late teens or twenties in good health. V and J are TRBV6-5 and TRBJ2-7; 9 bases are a match to TRBD2. Input material: PBMCs. The CDR3 sequence: CASTSLAGVAYEQYF. CDR3 nucleotide sequence: TGTGCCAGCACTTCACTAGCGGGTGTCGCCTACGAGCAGTACTTC.